This is a list of T cell receptor beta chains from one sample in a study of early stage breast cancer tumors. The method was immunoSEQ multiplex PCR; TCRdb's version includes in-frame clones alone and lacks a portion of them. In the table there are about 3,500 clones, 55% to 75% of which are singletons. Material for sequencing was breast tumor tissue. These receptors originate from a middle-aged person with breast cancer. CDR3s include the opening cysteine and the closing phenylalanine or tryptophan. The order of the fields is clone size, J gene, V gene, D gene, CDR3 protein, CDR3 DNA. A D gene is named only where the DNA matches it firmly. Clone size appears in some rows only: once, few, many, or a class for an expanded clone.

clone_size: NA
j_call: TRBJ2-1
v_call: TRBV28
d_call: NA
cdr3_aa: CASSLVSGQNNEQFF
cdr3_nt: TGTGCCAGCAGTTTAGTGTCCGGACAGAACAATGAGCAGTTCTTC

clone_size: NA
j_call: TRBJ2-2
v_call: TRBV5-1
d_call: NA
cdr3_aa: CASSGGRDPNTGELFF
cdr3_nt: TGCGCCAGCAGTGGTGGGCGGGATCCGAACACCGGGGAGCTGTTTTTT

clone_size: NA
j_call: TRBJ2-5
v_call: TRBV11-3
d_call: NA
cdr3_aa: CASKREALQETQYF
cdr3_nt: TGTGCCAGCAAAAGGGAAGCGTTACAAGAGACCCAGTACTTC

clone_size: few
j_call: TRBJ2-1
v_call: TRBV6-1
d_call: TRBD2
cdr3_aa: CASRTWGEGNEQFF
cdr3_nt: TGTGCCAGCAGGACCTGGGGGGAGGGCAATGAGCAGTTCTTC

clone_size: NA
j_call: TRBJ2-7
v_call: TRBV14
d_call: TRBD1
cdr3_aa: CASSQGSWDRPYEQYF
cdr3_nt: TGTGCCAGCAGCCAAGGCTCATGGGACAGGCCCTACGAGCAGTACTTC

clone_size: NA
j_call: TRBJ2-7
v_call: TRBV11-2
d_call: NA
cdr3_aa: CASSLGPSEGYEQYF
cdr3_nt: TGTGCCAGCAGCTTAGGGCCTAGTGAGGGGTACGAGCAGTACTTC

clone_size: NA
j_call: TRBJ1-5
v_call: TRBV28
d_call: NA
cdr3_aa: CASSAAGTFQHF
cdr3_nt: TGTGCCAGCAGCGCCGCGGGAACATTTCAGCATTTT

clone_size: NA
j_call: TRBJ2-2
v_call: TRBV7-6
d_call: NA
cdr3_aa: CASSLDPVTGELFF
cdr3_nt: TGTGCCAGCAGCTTAGATCCAGTCACCGGGGAGCTGTTTTTT

clone_size: once
j_call: TRBJ1-1
v_call: TRBV19
d_call: NA
cdr3_aa: CASSETVGSEAFF
cdr3_nt: TGTGCCAGTAGCGAGACAGTTGGGTCTGAAGCTTTCTTT

clone_size: few
j_call: TRBJ2-2
v_call: TRBV27
d_call: NA
cdr3_aa: CASSPNTGELFF
cdr3_nt: TGTGCCAGCAGCCCAAACACCGGGGAGCTGTTTTTT

clone_size: NA
j_call: TRBJ2-2
v_call: TRBV27
d_call: TRBD2
cdr3_aa: CASRPSGSIPGELFF
cdr3_nt: TGTGCCAGCAGGCCTAGCGGGAGTATCCCCGGGGAGCTGTTTTTT

clone_size: NA
j_call: TRBJ2-7
v_call: TRBV4-3
d_call: NA
cdr3_aa: CASSPAGGTYEQYF
cdr3_nt: TGCGCCAGCAGCCCAGCCGGAGGGACCTACGAGCAGTACTTC

clone_size: NA
j_call: TRBJ1-4
v_call: TRBV4-1
d_call: NA
cdr3_aa: CASSQDRPPNEKLFF
cdr3_nt: TGCGCCAGCAGCCAAGATCGCCCACCTAATGAAAAACTGTTTTTT

clone_size: NA
j_call: TRBJ2-7
v_call: TRBV4-3
d_call: TRBD2
cdr3_aa: CASSHSYRTSGRAYEQYF
cdr3_nt: TGCGCCAGCAGCCACTCTTACCGCACTAGCGGGAGGGCATACGAGCAGTACTTC

clone_size: NA
j_call: TRBJ2-1
v_call: TRBV25-1
d_call: TRBD2
cdr3_aa: CASSLRPGGEQFF
cdr3_nt: TGTGCCAGCAGCCTCCGCCCGGGGGGTGAGCAGTTCTTC

clone_size: once
j_call: TRBJ2-3
v_call: TRBV7-9
d_call: TRBD2
cdr3_aa: CASSPGTSGGTDTQYF
cdr3_nt: TGTGCCAGCAGCCCCGGGACTAGCGGAGGCACAGATACGCAGTATTTT

clone_size: NA
j_call: TRBJ2-2
v_call: TRBV28
d_call: TRBD2
cdr3_aa: CASSSHSGSNTGELFF
cdr3_nt: TGTGCCAGCAGTTCGCATAGCGGGAGTAACACCGGGGAGCTGTTTTTT

clone_size: NA
j_call: TRBJ2-7
v_call: TRBV27
d_call: TRBD1
cdr3_aa: CASRPAGGRYEQYF
cdr3_nt: TGTGCCAGCAGGCCGGCAGGGGGACGCTACGAGCAGTACTTC

clone_size: few
j_call: TRBJ2-1
v_call: TRBV7-3
d_call: NA
cdr3_aa: CASSLDRISSYNEQFF
cdr3_nt: TGTGCCAGCAGCCTCGACAGGATCAGCTCCTACAATGAGCAGTTCTTC

clone_size: NA
j_call: TRBJ2-1
v_call: TRBV5-4
d_call: NA
cdr3_aa: CASSFSPGGHEQFF
cdr3_nt: TGTGCCAGCAGCTTCTCGCCCGGGGGCCATGAGCAGTTCTTC

clone_size: once
j_call: TRBJ2-3
v_call: TRBV5-5
d_call: NA
cdr3_aa: CASSMTGDTQYF
cdr3_nt: TGTGCCAGCAGCATGACAGGAGATACGCAGTATTTT

clone_size: NA
j_call: TRBJ2-3
v_call: TRBV28
d_call: TRBD2
cdr3_aa: CASSPLGAGGPSTDTQYF
cdr3_nt: TGTGCCAGCAGCCCCCTTGGGGCGGGAGGGCCGAGCACAGATACGCAGTATTTT

clone_size: NA
j_call: TRBJ2-2
v_call: TRBV7-3
d_call: NA
cdr3_aa: CASSLTNTGELFF
cdr3_nt: TGTGCCAGCAGCCTAACGAACACCGGGGAGCTGTTTTTT